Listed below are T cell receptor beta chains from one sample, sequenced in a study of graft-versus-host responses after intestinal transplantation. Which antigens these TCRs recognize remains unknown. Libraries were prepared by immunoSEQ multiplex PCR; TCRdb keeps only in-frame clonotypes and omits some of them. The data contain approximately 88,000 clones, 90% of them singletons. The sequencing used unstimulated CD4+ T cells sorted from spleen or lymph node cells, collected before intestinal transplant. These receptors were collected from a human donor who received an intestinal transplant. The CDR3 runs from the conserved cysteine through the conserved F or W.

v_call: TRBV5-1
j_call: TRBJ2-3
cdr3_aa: CASSFRVGRGTDTQYF

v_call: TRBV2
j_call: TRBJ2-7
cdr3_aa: CASSGLNFEQYF

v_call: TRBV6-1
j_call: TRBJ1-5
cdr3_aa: CASSERGSSGPQHF

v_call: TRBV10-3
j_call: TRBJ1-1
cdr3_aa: CAISGQILGAEAFF

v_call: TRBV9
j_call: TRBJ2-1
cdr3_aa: CASSVGQKQFF

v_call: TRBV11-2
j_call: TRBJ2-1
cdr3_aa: CASSRGAVGEFF

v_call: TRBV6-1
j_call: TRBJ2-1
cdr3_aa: CASGVSGNEQFF

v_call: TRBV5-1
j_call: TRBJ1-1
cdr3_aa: CASSLTANTEAFF

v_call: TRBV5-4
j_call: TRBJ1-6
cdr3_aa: CASSLAGRGYNSPLHF

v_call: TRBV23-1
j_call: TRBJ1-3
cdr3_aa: CASSQGKSPRNNSGNTIYF

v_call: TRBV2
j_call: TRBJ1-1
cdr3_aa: CASINEITGGTEAFF